This TCR beta chain was observed in a study of T cell responses to AZD1222 COVID-19 vaccine. The method was immunoSEQ multiplex PCR; TCRdb's version includes in-frame clones alone and lacks a portion of them. This table has 150,000 to 200,000 clones, 80% to 90% appearing once. The CDR3 runs 18 residues. Trimming cost V 5 bases and J 6 bases; bases outside gene matches: 15. Germline V gene lookup returns CDR1 SGHTA and CDR2 FQGNSA. The clonotype originates from an adult in good health. V gene TRBV7-2 combines with J gene TRBJ2-7, with 14 positions matching TRBD2. The starting material was peripheral blood, obtained on day 0 of MenACWY control vaccination. The CDR3 region has the DNA TGTGCCAGCAGCACAATAAGACTAGCGGGAGGGCCTGTGGGCGAGCAGTACTTC. It encodes CASSTIRLAGGPVGEQYF.